Listed here are 23 T cell receptor beta chains from one sample, sequenced in a study of monozygotic twins with inflammatory bowel disease. TCRdb reworked the 5' RACE reads into one entry per CDR3 protein, no DNA. The sample yields a few hundred thousand distinct CDR3 sequences, of which the top ten take up about 2.5%. Sequencing was done on a sample of blood. The origin of the receptors is a human donor with ulcerative colitis or Crohn's disease, or a healthy co-twin of an affected twin (not recorded which).

This chain links TRBV4-3 with TRBJ1-2. Germline CDR1 is LGHNA and CDR2 is YSLEER. This CDR3 comprises 15 residues. CDR3 region: CASSPGRAPYLGYTF.

This chain connects TRBV6-2 or TRBV6-3 to TRBJ1-2; TCRdb's D call, TRBD1, is unchecked because there is no DNA. The CDR3 length is 12 residues. Per germline, CDR1 MNHEY and CDR2 SVGEGT. CDR3 sequence: CASADPGYGYTF.

CDR3: CSASNALAGGSTDTQYF. The genes are TRBV20-1 and TRBJ2-3; without DNA, the TCRdb call of TRBD2 cannot be checked. The CDR3 spans 17 residues. CDR1 is DFQATT and CDR2 is SNEGSKA in the germline V gene (reference sequence).

The chain carries TRBV4-3 and TRBJ2-7; the D call from TCRdb, TRBD1, cannot be confirmed without DNA. Germline CDR1 LGHNA, CDR2 YSLEER. The CDR3 is 14 amino acids. CDR3 region: CASSHSTGSYEQYF.

The chain employs TRBV7-9 and TRBJ2-3; TCRdb reports TRBD1, a call that lacks DNA to check it against. Germline assignment: CDR1 SEHNR and CDR2 FQNEAQ (reference sequence). The CDR3 is 13 amino acids. The CDR3 sequence is CASTGTGKGTQYF.

The chain combines TRBV20-1 with TRBJ2-7; TCRdb's D call, TRBD1, is unchecked because there is no DNA. Germline loops: CDR1 DFQATT, CDR2 SNEGSKA (reference sequence). The CDR3 covers 15 residues. CDR3 region: CSARVGGQGRYEQYF.

V is TRBV4-3 and J is TRBJ1-1; TCRdb indicates TRBD1, and absent DNA this call remains unverified. This CDR3 comprises 14 residues. CDR1 is LGHNA, CDR2 YSLEER, per germline. The chain's CDR3 is CASSQVQGNTEAFF.

This sequence joins TRBV18 and TRBJ2-7. CDR3 length equals 15 residues. Germline V gene sequence: CDR1 KGHSH, CDR2 LQKENI. The CDR3 spells CASSPSAVSSYEQYF. Based on the CDR3 plus reference TRBV18 and TRBJ2-7, the full variable domain is NAGVMQNPRHLVRRRGQEARLRCSPMKGHSHVYWYRQLPEEGLKFMVYLQKENIIDESGMPKERFSAEFPKEGPSILRIQQVVRGDSAAYFCASSPSAVSSYEQYFGPGTRLTVT.

The chain combines TRBV7-2 with TRBJ2-5. This CDR3 has 15 amino acids. Germline lookup yields CDR1 SGHTA and CDR2 FQGNSA. The CDR3 sequence is CASSLDWYYQETQYF.

V is TRBV27 and J is TRBJ2-7; checking the TCRdb D call of TRBD1 is not possible without DNA. CDR1 is MNHEY and CDR2 is SMNVEV in the germline V gene (reference sequence). This CDR3 has 17 residues. The CDR3 reads CASSFVGRGLKSYEQYF.

The V call is TRBV3-1, the J call TRBJ1-3; with no DNA, the TCRdb D assignment of TRBD1 cannot be verified. CDR1 is LGHDT, CDR2 YNNKEL, per germline (reference sequence). The CDR3 runs 16 residues. CDR3 sequence: CASSLGRRLAGNTIYF.

V usage is TRBV4-1 and J usage is TRBJ2-5; TCRdb's D gene call, TRBD2, goes unchecked for lack of DNA. CDR1 is MGHRA, CDR2 YSYEKL, per germline. This CDR3 has 20 amino acids. The CDR3 region is CASSQDRGSSGALWQETQYF.

CDR3 loop: CASSLEGGGYNEQFF. J is TRBJ2-1 and V is TRBV5-1; checking the TCRdb D call of TRBD1 is not possible without DNA. Germline V CDR1 and CDR2: SGHRS, YFSETQ. This CDR3 spans 15 amino acids.

The chain combines TRBV4-1 with TRBJ2-2; as DNA is missing, the TRBD1 call by TCRdb cannot be tested. There are 16 residues in the CDR3. CDR1 is MGHRA, CDR2 YSYEKL, per germline. CDR3 sequence reads: CASSHYGGRNTGELFF.

This chain links TRBV29-1 with TRBJ2-1. Germline V gene sequence: CDR1 SQVTM, CDR2 ANQGSEA. The CDR3 sequence is 14 residues long. CDR3 residues: CSVVAAVAHMAQFF.

CDR3 residues: CSARMGEGHYEQYF. V gene TRBV20-1 combines with J gene TRBJ2-7; there is no DNA to check the TCRdb D call of TRBD1. The CDR3 contains 14 residues. CDR1 and CDR2 (germline): DFQATT, SNEGSKA (reference sequence).

The chain has TRBV30 and TRBJ2-7; the D call of TRBD1 rests on TCRdb alone, since no DNA is present to check it. The CDR3 runs to 12 residues. The germline gives CDR1 GTSNPN, CDR2 SVGIG (reference sequence). The CDR3 is CAWMAPGYEQYF.

This sequence joins TRBV20-1 and TRBJ1-1; checking the TCRdb D call of TRBD1 is not possible without DNA. This CDR3 spans 15 amino acids. Germline V gene data show CDR1 as DFQATT and CDR2 as SNEGSKA (reference sequence). CDR3 region: CSARAGDSQKSEAFF.

The chain employs TRBV9 and TRBJ1-3. Looked up from germline, CDR1 is SGDLS and CDR2 is YYNGEE. There are 18 residues in the CDR3. CDR3 residues: CASSVGRFGSSSGNTIYF.

This chain joins TRBV29-1 and TRBJ2-3; TCRdb proposes TRBD2, but this gene call is untestable without DNA. The V gene's germline CDR1 is SQVTM and CDR2 ANQGSEA. CDR3 length: 14 residues. The CDR3 loop reads CSALTSVATDTQYF.

The chain carries TRBV5-5 and TRBJ2-3; TCRdb outputs TRBD2, but without DNA this stays unchecked. This CDR3 comprises 15 residues. The germline gives CDR1 SGHKS, CDR2 YYEKEE (reference sequence). The CDR3 sequence: CASRLRLAGTDTQYF. The full variable domain, with the rest looked up from reference TRBV5-5 and TRBJ2-3, is DAGVTQSPTHLIKTRGQQVTLRCSPISGHKSVSWYQQVLGQGPQFIFQYYEKEERGRGNFPDRFSARQFPNYSSELNVNALLLGDSALYLCASRLRLAGTDTQYFGPGTRLTVL.

The rearrangement joins TRBV7-2 to TRBJ2-5; there is no DNA to check the TCRdb D call of TRBD1. Germline V gives CDR1 SGHTA, CDR2 FQGNSA. The CDR3 contains 13 residues. Here the CDR3 reads CASSWTDGETQYF.

The chain couples TRBV5-1 to TRBJ1-1. CDR1 is SGHRS, CDR2 YFSETQ, per germline. The CDR3 loop spans 14 amino acids. The CDR3 reads CATRAGGMNTEAFF. The variable domain in full, with the rest retrieved from reference TRBV5-1 and TRBJ1-1, is KAGVTQTPRYLIKTRGQQVTLSCSPISGHRSVSWYQQTPGQGLQFLFEYFSETQRNKGNFPGRFSGRQFSNSRSEMNVSTLELGDSALYLCATRAGGMNTEAFFGQGTRLTVV.